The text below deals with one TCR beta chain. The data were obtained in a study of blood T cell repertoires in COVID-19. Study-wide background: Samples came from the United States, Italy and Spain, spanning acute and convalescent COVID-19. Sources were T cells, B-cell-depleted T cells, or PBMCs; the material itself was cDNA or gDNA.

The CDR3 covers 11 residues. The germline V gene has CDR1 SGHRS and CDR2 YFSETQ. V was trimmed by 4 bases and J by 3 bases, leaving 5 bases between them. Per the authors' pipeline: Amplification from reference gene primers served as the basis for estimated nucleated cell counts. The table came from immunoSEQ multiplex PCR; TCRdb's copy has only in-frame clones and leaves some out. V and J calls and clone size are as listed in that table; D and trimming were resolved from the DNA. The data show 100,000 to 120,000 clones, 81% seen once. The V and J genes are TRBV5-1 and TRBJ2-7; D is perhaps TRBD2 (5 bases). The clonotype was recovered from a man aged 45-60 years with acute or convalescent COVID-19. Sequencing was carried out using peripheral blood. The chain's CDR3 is CASSAGYEQYF. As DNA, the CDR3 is TGCGCCAGCAGCGCGGGCTACGAGCAGTACTTC.